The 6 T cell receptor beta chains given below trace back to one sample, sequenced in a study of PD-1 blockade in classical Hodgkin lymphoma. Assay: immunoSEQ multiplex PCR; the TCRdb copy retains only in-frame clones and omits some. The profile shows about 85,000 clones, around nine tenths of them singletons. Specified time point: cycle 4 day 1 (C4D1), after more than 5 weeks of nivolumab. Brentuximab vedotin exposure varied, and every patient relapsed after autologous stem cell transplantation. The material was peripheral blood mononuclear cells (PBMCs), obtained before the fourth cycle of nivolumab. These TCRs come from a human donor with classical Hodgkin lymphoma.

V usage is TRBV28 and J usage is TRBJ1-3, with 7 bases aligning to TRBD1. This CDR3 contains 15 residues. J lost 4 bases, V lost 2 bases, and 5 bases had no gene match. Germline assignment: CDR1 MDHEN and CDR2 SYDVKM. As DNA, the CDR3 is TGTGCCAGCAGTTTAAAGGGGGCGGAAGGAAACACCATATATTTT. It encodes CASSLKGAEGNTIYF.

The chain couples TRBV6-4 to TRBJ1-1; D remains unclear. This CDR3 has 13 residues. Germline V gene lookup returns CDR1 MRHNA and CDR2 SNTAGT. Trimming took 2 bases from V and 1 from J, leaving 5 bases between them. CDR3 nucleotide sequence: TGTGCCAGCAGTGACCGAGCGAACACTGAAGCTTTCTTT. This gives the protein CASSDRANTEAFF.

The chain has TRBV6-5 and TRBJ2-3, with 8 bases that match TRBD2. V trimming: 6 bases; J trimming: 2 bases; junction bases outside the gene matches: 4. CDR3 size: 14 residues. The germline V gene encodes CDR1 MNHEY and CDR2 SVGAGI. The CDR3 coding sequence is TGTGCCAGCAGGAGAGCGGGGGACACAGATACGCAGTATTTT. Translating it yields CASRRAGDTDTQYF.

The CDR3 region is CASSLGTGGRDQPQHF. The CDR3, as DNA: TGTGCCAGCAGCCTCGGGACAGGCGGCCGGGATCAGCCCCAGCATTTT. The chain has TRBV5-6 and TRBJ1-5, with 8 bases aligning to TRBD1. Per the germline V gene, CDR1 is SGHDT and CDR2 is YYEEEE. After removal of 4 bases from V and 5 bases from J, the junction contained 11 bases not matched to a gene. CDR3 size: 16 residues.

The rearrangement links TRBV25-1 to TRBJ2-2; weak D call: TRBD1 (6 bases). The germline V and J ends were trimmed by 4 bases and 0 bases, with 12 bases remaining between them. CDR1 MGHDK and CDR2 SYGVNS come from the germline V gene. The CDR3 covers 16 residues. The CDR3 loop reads CASSAIRGPNTGELFF. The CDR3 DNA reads TGTGCCAGCAGTGCAATCAGGGGACCGAACACCGGGGAGCTGTTTTTT.

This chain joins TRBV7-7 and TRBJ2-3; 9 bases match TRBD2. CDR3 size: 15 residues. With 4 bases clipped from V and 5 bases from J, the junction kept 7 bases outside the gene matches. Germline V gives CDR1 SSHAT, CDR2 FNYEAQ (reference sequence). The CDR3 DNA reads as TGTGCCAGCAGCTGGGGCGGGGGGGCCAAAGATACGCAGTATTTT. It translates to CASSWGGGAKDTQYF.